The 10 T cell receptor beta chains listed next were all sequenced from one sample in a study of control samples from healthy donors and cancer patients. Libraries were prepared by immunoSEQ multiplex PCR; TCRdb keeps only in-frame clonotypes and omits some of them. The data hold 90,000 or so clones, with approximately 90% observed a single time. Sequencing input: blood. Source of these receptors: a woman aged 45-65 years in good health.

The V gene is TRBV19, the J gene TRBJ1-5; 8 bases are a match to TRBD1. The CDR3 is made up of 15 amino acids. Trimming took 8 bases from V and 3 from J; bases not matched to a gene: 9. CDR1 is LNHDA, CDR2 SQIVND, per germline (reference sequence). Here the CDR3 DNA reads TGTGCCAGTGAGTCGACAGGGGCCTCCAATCAGCCCCAGCATTTT. It yields the protein CASESTGASNQPQHF.

The chain carries TRBV10-1 and TRBJ1-3, with D maybe TRBD1 (6 bases). The CDR3 length is 16 residues. V was pared by 8 bases and J by 0 bases, with 17 bases between. Germline assignment: CDR1 WNHNN and CDR2 SYGVQD (reference sequence). The CDR3 nucleotides are TGCGCCAGCCCCGGGACACTTAAAGACTCTGGAAACACCATATATTTT. Translating gives CASPGTLKDSGNTIYF.

CDR3 residues: CASSVRGTGNTIYF. In DNA, the CDR3 is TGTGCCAGTAGCGTGAGGGGTACGGGAAACACCATATATTTT. This sequence joins TRBV19 and TRBJ1-3; D is perhaps TRBD1 (5 bases). Germline CDR1 LNHDA, CDR2 SQIVND (reference sequence). This CDR3 is built from 14 residues. The ends were cut back, 6 bases at V and 4 bases at J, with 13 bases in the middle.

This clone came up a few times. V gene TRBV6-4 combines with J gene TRBJ2-1; 8 nucleotides match TRBD2. CDR1 and CDR2 (germline): MRHNA, SNTAGT. The CDR3 has 15 amino acids. The trim removed 0 bases at V and 4 bases at J, leaving 2 bases unmatched. In DNA, the CDR3 is TGTGCCAGCAGTGACTCGAGCGGGAGTTACAATGAGCAGTTCTTC. This sequence encodes CASSDSSGSYNEQFF.

In its sample, this clone was seen a few times. The chain couples TRBV11-2 to TRBJ2-1, with unresolved D. The CDR3 spans 13 residues. The germline V gene encodes CDR1 SGHAT and CDR2 FQNNGV. Trimming shortened V by 0 bases and J by 12 bases, and 12 bases separated the two germline ends. The CDR3 DNA follows: TGTGCCAGCAGCTTAGATCGACGGCCTCGGCAGTTCTTC. Translating it yields CASSLDRRPRQFF.

The V gene is TRBV7-9, the J gene TRBJ1-2; no clear D gene. The CDR3 loop spans 10 amino acids. Trimming shortened V by 2 bases and J by 7 bases, and 2 bases separated the two germline ends. Germline V gives CDR1 SEHNR, CDR2 FQNEAQ (reference sequence). CDR3 in DNA: TGTGCCAGCAGCTTAAGTGGCTACACCTTC. This sequence encodes CASSLSGYTF.

This chain joins TRBV11-3 and TRBJ1-5, with a possible D match to TRBD1 (5 bases). The CDR3 extends over 20 amino acids. Germline V gene data show CDR1 as SGHNT and CDR2 as YENEEA. V was clipped by 4 bases and J by 0 bases, with 25 bases between them. The CDR3 loop reads CASSSRVVSPLTYSNQPQHF. CDR3 nucleotides: TGTGCCAGCAGCTCCAGGGTGGTTTCCCCATTAACTTATAGCAATCAGCCCCAGCATTTT.

This sequence joins TRBV29-1 and TRBJ2-1; TRBD1 is a possible D gene (6 bases). V was trimmed by 5 bases and J by 3 bases, leaving 14 bases between them. Germline assignment: CDR1 SQVTM and CDR2 ANQGSEA. CDR3 length equals 14 residues. CDR3 residues: CSVKAGTLYNEQFF. The CDR3 region has the DNA TGCAGCGTTAAGGCCGGGACACTCTACAATGAGCAGTTCTTC.

The rearrangement joins TRBV7-2 to TRBJ2-7; no definite D call. The CDR3 has 14 residues. The germline gives CDR1 SGHTA, CDR2 FQGNSA. The V end lost 0 bases, the J end lost 3 bases, and 9 bases lay between the germline ends. The chain's CDR3 is CASSLARTNYEQYF. CDR3 in DNA: TGTGCCAGCAGCTTAGCGAGGACCAACTACGAGCAGTACTTC. The whole variable domain, remainder taken from reference TRBV7-2 and TRBJ2-7, is GAGVSQSPSNKVTEKGKDVELRCDPISGHTALYWYRQSLGQGLEFLIYFQGNSAPDKSGLPSDRFSAERTGGSVSTLTIQRTQQEDSAVYLCASSLARTNYEQYFGPGTRLTVT.

This chain links TRBV5-1 with TRBJ2-7, with D possibly being TRBD1 (5 bases). Trimming pared 2 bases from V and 0 bases from J, leaving 15 bases between. The germline CDR1 and CDR2 sequences are SGHRS and YFSETQ. This CDR3 comprises 16 residues. The CDR3 bases are TGCGCCAGCAGCTTTAGTGGAAGCGACAGCTCCTACGAGCAGTACTTC. Amino acid sequence: CASSFSGSDSSYEQYF.